Sequencing of this TCR beta chain was carried out in a study of human T cells and chemical hapten exposure. In the study overall: The sensitizer, 2% DPC, was used on approximately 2 cm by approximately 2 cm of upper inner arm skin. There were per-sample TCR yield variations, arising mainly from small pooled library volume differences.

TCRdb analysed the RACE reads with MiXCR anew, one entry per CDR3 protein. The sample shows over 130,000 distinct CDR3 sequences, 10% to 15% of them seen only once. The sample holds a few counts of this clonotype. Time point specified: patch test 2, 6 weeks after DPC sensitization. This sample's treatment: therapeutic diphenylcyclopropenone sensitization with weekly scalp DPC. V lost 8 bases and J 3 bases, leaving 10 bases between the germline ends. Germline CDR1 is GTSNPN and CDR2 is SVGIG (reference sequence). CDR3 length equals 11 residues. The TCR comes from a woman in her forties or fifties with alopecia areata. Some clones in this sample may be carry-over from other donors' samples. The source was whole blood, collected in connection with sensitization to the hapten diphenylcyclopropenone (DPC). The chain employs TRBV30 and TRBJ1-1; no firm D call. The chain's CDR3 is CAQSGYTEAFF. In DNA, the CDR3 is TGTGCCCAGAGCGGGTACACTGAAGCTTTCTTT.